A single sample gave rise to the 32 T cell receptor beta chains below, sequenced in a study of T cells after yellow fever vaccination. TCRdb recomputed calls from the 5' RACE reads with MiXCR, one row per CDR3 protein. This repertoire shows about 150,000 distinct CDR3 sequences, 5.5% to 7.5% found once; its top ten account for less than 3.5%. The starting material was CD4+ T cells sorted from PBMCs, obtained on the day of the first yellow fever vaccination. The receptors stem from a young man who received the YFV17D yellow fever vaccine.

This clonotype was observed a handful of times. The J gene is TRBJ2-6, the V gene TRBV6-2 or TRBV6-3; 8 bases map to TRBD1. Germline CDR1 is MNHEY and CDR2 is SVGEGT. The CDR3 contains 18 residues. V gave up 5 bases and J gave up 0 bases; unmatched junction bases: 9. In DNA, the CDR3 is TGTGCCAGCAGTGCCCTCCGGGACAGGCACTCTGGGGCCAACGTCCTGACTTTC. It encodes CASSALRDRHSGANVLTF.

The rearrangement joins TRBV7-2 to TRBJ1-3; D gene ambiguous. V was cut by 1 base and J by 8 bases, with 12 bases left in between. Germline V gives CDR1 SGHTA, CDR2 FQGNSA. This CDR3 region has 14 residues. The CDR3 region has the DNA TGTGCCAGCAGCTTAGAGGAGAGCAGGCACACCATATATTTT. This sequence encodes CASSLEESRHTIYF.

The rearrangement links TRBV20-1 to TRBJ2-7; a possible D gene is TRBD1 (6 bases). This CDR3 has 13 residues. Germline assignment: CDR1 DFQATT and CDR2 SNEGSKA (reference sequence). V was pared by 6 bases and J by 3 bases, with 15 bases between. The CDR3 loop is CSAQTGSNYEQYF. Here the CDR3 DNA reads TGCAGTGCACAAACAGGGTCGAACTACGAGCAGTACTTC.

Only a few counts were recorded for this clonotype. V gene TRBV18 combines with J gene TRBJ1-3; D perhaps matches TRBD1 (5 bases). Trimming left V 3 bases short and J 6 bases short, with 9 bases between. The CDR3 has 13 residues. CDR1 is KGHSH and CDR2 is LQKENI in the germline V gene. CDR3 nucleotide sequence: TGTGCCAGCTCACCCGGGGCCTTAAACACCATATATTTT. This translates into CASSPGALNTIYF.

This clonotype was seen many times. This chain connects TRBV4-1 to TRBJ2-4, with 9 bases that match TRBD1. In germline, CDR1 is MGHRA, CDR2 YSYEKL. The CDR3 runs to 13 residues. The V and J ends lost 0 bases and 16 bases, in that order; junction bases with no gene match: 7. DNA of the CDR3: TGCGCCAGCAGCCAAGAATGGGGACAGGGAGAATACTTC. Translated: CASSQEWGQGEYF.

This clonotype was observed many times. The CDR3: CSVLGINEKLFF. CDR3 nucleotides: TGCAGCGTGCTCGGGATTAATGAAAAACTGTTTTTT. The chain carries TRBV29-1 and TRBJ1-4; D gene uncertain. Germline CDR1 reads SQVTM; CDR2 reads ANQGSEA. The V gene lost 6 bases and the J gene lost 4 bases, with 9 bases spanning the gap. This CDR3 is 12 amino acids long.

This rearrangement joins TRBV18 to TRBJ1-4, with D maybe TRBD1 (6 bases). CDR1 and CDR2 from the germline V gene are KGHSH and LQKENI. The germline V and J ends were trimmed by 6 bases and 5 bases, with 28 bases remaining between them. The CDR3 is 19 residues long. The CDR3 region has the DNA TGTGCCAGCTCGCGGTACAGGGACGGACCTTTACCCCTCAATGAAAAACTGTTTTTT. It codes for CASSRYRDGPLPLNEKLFF.

This clonotype was counted ten times or more. The rearrangement uses TRBV18 and TRBJ2-7; 10 bases match TRBD1. After removal of 2 bases from V and 3 bases from J, the junction contained 7 bases not matched to a gene. Germline lookup yields CDR1 KGHSH and CDR2 LQKENI. CDR3 length: 16 residues. The CDR3 bases are TGTGCCAGCTCACCAGGTGGGGACAGGGGATACTACGAGCAGTACGTC. Its protein product is CASSPGGDRGYYEQYV.

This clonotype was counted ten times or more. The chain's CDR3 is CASSTTVNYGYTF. The CDR3 DNA follows: TGTGCCAGCAGCACAACAGTTAACTATGGCTACACCTTC. The genes are TRBV11-2 and TRBJ1-2, with D hard to call. CDR3 length: 13 residues. The ends were cut back, 5 bases at V and 1 base at J, with 8 bases in the middle. The germline V gene has CDR1 SGHAT and CDR2 FQNNGV.

Only a few counts were recorded for this clonotype. This chain uses TRBV29-1 with TRBJ2-7; 11 bases agree with TRBD1. Germline V gene sequence: CDR1 SQVTM, CDR2 ANQGSEA. Trimming took 5 bases from V and 2 from J; bases not matched to a gene: 8. This CDR3 comprises 15 residues. CDR3 region: CSVRGQGAITYEQYF. CDR3 DNA: TGCAGCGTTCGAGGACAGGGGGCTATCACCTACGAGCAGTACTTC.

This clonotype turned up a few times. This sequence joins TRBV2 and TRBJ2-2, with D possibly matching TRBD2 (6 bases). The CDR3 has 12 amino acids. Germline V CDR1 and CDR2: SNHLY, FYNNEI. V was cut by 6 bases and J by 7 bases, with 9 bases left in between. In nucleotides, the CDR3 is TGTGCCAGCAGCAGACTAGTCGGGGAGCTGTTTTTT. Its protein product is CASSRLVGELFF.

The V gene is TRBV20-1, the J gene TRBJ2-1; 16 nucleotides align to TRBD2. The CDR3 sequence is 15 residues long. J was trimmed by 9 bases and V by 5 bases; bases with no gene match: 7. Germline assignment: CDR1 DFQATT and CDR2 SNEGSKA (reference sequence). In DNA, the CDR3 is TGCAGTGCTCCGGGACTAGCGGGGGGGCCTGGTGAGCAGTTCTTC. Translated, it gives CSAPGLAGGPGEQFF.

This clonotype was seen only a few times. This rearrangement joins TRBV5-1 to TRBJ1-1; D not certain. V lost 4 bases to trimming and J lost 1 base, with 11 bases between them. This CDR3 region has 14 residues. From germline, CDR1 is SGHRS and CDR2 YFSETQ. CDR3 sequence: CASSQDPGNTEAFF. The CDR3 region has the DNA TGCGCCAGCAGCCAGGACCCTGGGAACACTGAAGCTTTCTTT.

This clonotype was seen many times. The CDR3 DNA reads as TGCAGTGCTAGATCGGGGGGGTTCGCTGAAGCTTTCTTT. It translates to CSARSGGFAEAFF. The chain joins TRBV20-1 to TRBJ1-1, with TRBD1 as a possible D gene (5 bases). V gave up 2 bases and J gave up 6 bases, with 13 bases separating them. The V gene's germline CDR1 is DFQATT and CDR2 SNEGSKA (reference sequence). CDR3 length: 13 residues.

The gene calls are TRBV5-5 and TRBJ1-4, with a possible D match to TRBD1 (5 bases). From germline, CDR1 is SGHKS and CDR2 YYEKEE (reference sequence). The CDR3 is 15 residues long. V was cut by 4 bases and J by 4 bases, with 14 bases left in between. Here the CDR3 reads CASSLAGSDNEKLFF. In DNA, the CDR3 is TGTGCCAGCAGCCTAGCAGGGTCAGATAATGAAAAACTGTTTTTT.

The chain recombines TRBV12-2 with TRBJ2-7; the D call of TRBD1 is as the table states it, not checked on the DNA. TRBV12-2 is shown as a pseudogene. The CDR3 is made up of 16 amino acids. CDR3 nucleotide sequence: TGTGCAAGTCGCTTCTCCCAACAGGGTTATGGCTACGAGCAGTACTTC. Residues: CASRFSQQGYGYEQYF.

The gene calls are TRBV2 and TRBJ1-6, with 7 bases that match TRBD1. J gave up 10 bases and V 4 bases, and 13 bases lay outside the gene matches. This CDR3 contains 16 residues. Germline V gene lookup returns CDR1 SNHLY and CDR2 FYNNEI. As DNA, the CDR3 is TGTGCCAGCAGTGCACATCCAGGGTTAGGGGGCTCACCCCTCCACTTT. Its translation is CASSAHPGLGGSPLHF.

The chain links TRBV20-1 to TRBJ2-5; the D is unclear. CDR3 length: 14 amino acids. In germline, CDR1 is DFQATT, CDR2 SNEGSKA (reference sequence). Trimming left V 3 bases short and J 4 bases short, with 15 bases between. The CDR3 here is CSARSSGRLETQYF. The CDR3 nucleotides read TGCAGTGCTAGGTCGTCCGGGCGGTTAGAGACCCAGTACTTC.

This clonotype was found many times. The chain is built from TRBV28 and TRBJ1-3; no reliable D call. Germline CDR1 reads MDHEN; CDR2 reads SYDVKM. The CDR3 loop spans 13 amino acids. V lost 3 bases and J 7 bases, leaving 10 bases between the germline ends. The CDR3 DNA reads TGTGCCAGCAGTTTGTCCGGGTCGAACACCATATATTTT. This encodes CASSLSGSNTIYF. The complete variable domain, with remaining parts taken from reference TRBV28 and TRBJ1-3, reads DVKVTQSSRYLVKRTGEKVFLECVQDMDHENMFWYRQDPGLGLRLIYFSYDVKMKEKGDIPEGYSVSREKKERFSLILESASTNQTSMYLCASSLSGSNTIYFGEGSWLTVV.

This clonotype has at least ten counts. CDR3 residues: CASSSTVGGYNEQFF. The CDR3 DNA reads TGCGCCAGCAGCTCCACCGTGGGGGGATACAATGAGCAGTTCTTC. The J gene is TRBJ2-1, the V gene TRBV5-1, with D possibly matching TRBD2 (6 bases). The V end was cut by 3 bases, the J end by 4 bases, with 14 bases between. The germline gives CDR1 SGHRS, CDR2 YFSETQ. CDR3 size: 15 residues.

This clonotype has ten or more counts. The chain links TRBV7-2 to TRBJ1-2; D is ambiguous. The CDR3 sequence is 13 residues long. Between the trimmed V and J ends, which lost 5 bases and 4 bases, there was a span of 11 bases. Germline values: CDR1 SGHTA, CDR2 FQGNSA. CDR3 DNA sequence: TGTGCCAGCAGCCCTCCCTTTGGCTATGGCTACACCTTC. This translates into CASSPPFGYGYTF.

The chain joins TRBV7-9 to TRBJ2-7, with 12 bases matching TRBD2. CDR1 is SEHNR, CDR2 FQNEAQ, per germline (reference sequence). The junction had 3 bases not matched to a gene; V was cut back by 1 base and J by 2 bases. The CDR3 consists of 16 residues. CDR3 protein: CASSLVPSGGAYEQYF. CDR3 nucleotide sequence: TGTGCCAGCAGCTTAGTTCCTAGCGGGGGGGCCTACGAGCAGTACTTC.

This clonotype was seen ten or more times. This chain uses TRBV24-1 with TRBJ2-3; D gene unclear. The CDR3 spans 13 residues. V gave up 3 bases and J gave up 6 bases, with 9 bases separating them. Germline CDR1 is KGHDR and CDR2 is SFDVKD. The CDR3 DNA sequence: TGTGCCACCAGTGATGCAGCCCAGGATACGCAGTATTTT. Protein product: CATSDAAQDTQYF.

This clonotype was seen at least ten times. The V gene is TRBV5-1, the J gene TRBJ1-4; D is perhaps TRBD1 (6 bases). This CDR3 comprises 14 residues. The V gene lost 4 bases and the J gene lost 8 bases, with 15 bases spanning the gap. From germline, CDR1 is SGHRS and CDR2 YFSETQ. In DNA, the CDR3 is TGCGCCAGCAGCCCCAGCGGACAGAGAGAAAAACTGTTTTTT. Protein sequence: CASSPSGQREKLFF.

This clonotype has at least ten counts. The chain uses TRBV20-1 and TRBJ2-1; 8 nucleotides line up with TRBD2. CDR3 length: 13 amino acids. Looked up from germline, CDR1 is DFQATT and CDR2 is SNEGSKA (reference sequence). Trimming cost V 2 bases and J 9 bases; bases outside gene matches: 6. CDR3 loop: CSARRDAGGEQFF. DNA of the CDR3: TGCAGTGCTAGACGCGACGCGGGGGGTGAGCAGTTCTTC.

This clonotype was observed a handful of times. The chain employs TRBV29-1 and TRBJ1-1, with D tentatively TRBD1 (5 bases). Germline V CDR1 and CDR2: SQVTM, ANQGSEA. Trimming took 3 bases from V and 7 from J, leaving 15 bases between them. This CDR3 region has 13 residues. The CDR3 spells CSVEGTQRGEAFF. In DNA form, the CDR3 reads TGCAGCGTTGAGGGGACGCAAAGGGGTGAAGCTTTCTTT.

V and J are TRBV5-1 and TRBJ1-1; D ambiguous. The V gene lost 1 base and the J gene lost 0 bases, with 7 bases spanning the gap. Germline CDR1 reads SGHRS; CDR2 reads YFSETQ. The CDR3 is 14 residues long. Written as DNA, the CDR3 is TGCGCCAGCAGCTTGAACACAGTGAACACTGAAGCTTTCTTT. Amino acids: CASSLNTVNTEAFF.

This clonotype showed up just a few times. The rearrangement joins TRBV6-5 to TRBJ1-1, with TRBD1 identical over 7 bases. CDR3 length equals 16 residues. After removal of 0 bases from V and 1 base from J, the junction contained 5 bases not matched to a gene. Per the germline V gene, CDR1 is MNHEY and CDR2 is SVGAGI. This CDR3 is CASSYSRQGSNTEAFF. CDR3 coding DNA: TGTGCCAGCAGTTACTCGAGACAGGGATCGAACACTGAAGCTTTCTTT.

In this sample, this clonotype turned up many times. The CDR3 ends on some other residue instead of the conserved phenylalanine or tryptophan, so this is likely a read error. It is unclear where the CDR3 begins or ends on the DNA, so no DNA is shown, and the CDR3 is as TCRdb lists it. The chain joins TRBV5-1 to TRBJ2-3; the table's TRBD2 call for D was not verified on the DNA. Germline CDR1 is SGHRS and CDR2 is YFSETQ. Ends included, the CDR3 has 12 residues. CDR3 sequence reads: CASSLDGGLADI.

There are a few counts of this clonotype. CDR3 coding DNA: TGTGCCAGCAGATTGACAGGGGCGGCAGATACGCAGTATTTT. Protein sequence: CASRLTGAADTQYF. This chain links TRBV6-1 with TRBJ2-3, with 8 positions matching TRBD1. V dropped 6 bases and J dropped 4; count of bases not matched to a gene: 6. The CDR3 consists of 14 residues. CDR1 and CDR2 (germline): MNHNS, SASEGT.

This clonotype was recorded many times. The chain has TRBV5-4 and TRBJ2-7; tentative D call: TRBD1 (6 bases). The CDR3 runs 14 residues. CDR1 SGHNT and CDR2 YYREEE come from the germline V gene (reference sequence). V was clipped by 0 bases and J by 2 bases, with 9 bases between them. The CDR3 DNA reads TGTGCCAGCAGCTTGGCCCGGGACACCTACGAGCAGTACGTC. Translating it yields CASSLARDTYEQYV.

Comment on this clonotype: A single base separates this from a much larger clone, so it may be a read error. The chain has TRBV27 and TRBJ2-2; D might be TRBD1 or TRBD2, each matching 5 bases. Germline V CDR1 and CDR2: MNHEY, SMNVEV (reference sequence). There are 15 residues in the CDR3. The CDR3 is CASSFKAIGTGALFF. The CDR3 nucleotides read TGTGCCAGCAGTTTTAAAGCGATAGGGACCGGGGCGCTGTTTTTT.